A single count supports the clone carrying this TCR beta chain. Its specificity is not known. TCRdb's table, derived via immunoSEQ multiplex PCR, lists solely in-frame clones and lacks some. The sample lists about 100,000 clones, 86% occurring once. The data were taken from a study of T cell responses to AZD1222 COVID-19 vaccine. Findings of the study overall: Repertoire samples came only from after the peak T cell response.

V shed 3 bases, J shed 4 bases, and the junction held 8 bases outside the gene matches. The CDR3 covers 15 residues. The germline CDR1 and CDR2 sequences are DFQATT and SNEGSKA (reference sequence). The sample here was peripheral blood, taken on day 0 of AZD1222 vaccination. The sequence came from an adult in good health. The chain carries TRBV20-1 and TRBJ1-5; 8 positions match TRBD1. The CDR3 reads CSASLGQGRNQPQHF. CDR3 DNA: TGCAGTGCTAGTCTTGGACAGGGTAGGAATCAGCCCCAGCATTTT.